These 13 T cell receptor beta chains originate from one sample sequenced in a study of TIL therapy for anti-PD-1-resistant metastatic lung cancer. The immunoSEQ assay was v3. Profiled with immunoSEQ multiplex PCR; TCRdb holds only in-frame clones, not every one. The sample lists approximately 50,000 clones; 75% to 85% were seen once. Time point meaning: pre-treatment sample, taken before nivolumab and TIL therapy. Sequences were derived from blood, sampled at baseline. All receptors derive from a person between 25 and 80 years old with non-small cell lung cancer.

The CDR3 bases are TGTGCCAGCCACCGAGGGGAGATAGCTGAAGCTTTCTTT. This encodes CASHRGEIAEAFF. The chain joins TRBV18 to TRBJ1-1, with D perhaps TRBD1 (5 bases). Germline CDR1 KGHSH, CDR2 LQKENI. The CDR3 is made up of 13 amino acids. V lost 8 bases, J lost 6 bases, and 16 bases lay in between.

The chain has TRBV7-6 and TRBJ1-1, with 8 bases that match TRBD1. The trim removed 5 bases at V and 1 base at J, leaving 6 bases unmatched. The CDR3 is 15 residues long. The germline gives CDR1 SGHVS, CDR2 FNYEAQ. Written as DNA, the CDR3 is TGTGCCAGCAGCCCGTCAGGGGGCAGGAACACTGAAGCTTTCTTT. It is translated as CASSPSGGRNTEAFF.

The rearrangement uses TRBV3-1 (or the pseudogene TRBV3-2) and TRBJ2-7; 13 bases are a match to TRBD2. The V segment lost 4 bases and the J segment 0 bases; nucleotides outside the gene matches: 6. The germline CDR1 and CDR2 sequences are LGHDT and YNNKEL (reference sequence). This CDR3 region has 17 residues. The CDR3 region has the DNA TGTGCCAGCAGCCGTACGGGACTAGCGGGACCCTCCTACGAGCAGTACTTC. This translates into CASSRTGLAGPSYEQYF.

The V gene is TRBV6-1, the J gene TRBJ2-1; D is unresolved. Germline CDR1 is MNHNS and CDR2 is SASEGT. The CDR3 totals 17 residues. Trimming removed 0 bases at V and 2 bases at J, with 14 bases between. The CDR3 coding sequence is TGTGCCAGCAGTGAAGCGACTCTTACGGCCACCTACAATGAGCAGTTCTTC. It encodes CASSEATLTATYNEQFF.

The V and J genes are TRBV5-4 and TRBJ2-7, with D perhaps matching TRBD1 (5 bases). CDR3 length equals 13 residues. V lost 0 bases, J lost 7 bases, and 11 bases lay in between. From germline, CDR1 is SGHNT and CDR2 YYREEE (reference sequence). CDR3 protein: CASSLGSRGEQYF. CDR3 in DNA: TGTGCCAGCAGCTTGGGTAGTAGGGGTGAGCAGTACTTC.

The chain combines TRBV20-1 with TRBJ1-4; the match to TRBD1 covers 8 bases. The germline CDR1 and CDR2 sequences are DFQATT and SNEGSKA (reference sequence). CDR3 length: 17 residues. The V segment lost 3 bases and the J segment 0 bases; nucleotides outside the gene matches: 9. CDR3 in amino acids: CSASETGGIATNEKLFF. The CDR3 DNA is TGCAGTGCTAGTGAAACAGGGGGTATTGCAACTAATGAAAAACTGTTTTTT.

The CDR3 reads CASSQQMNTEAFF. DNA for the CDR3: TGTGCCAGCAGCCAACAGATGAACACTGAAGCTTTCTTT. The chain has TRBV7-3 and TRBJ1-1; D gene unclear. The CDR3 is 13 amino acids. The germline V gene has CDR1 SGHTA and CDR2 FQGTGA. Trimming left V 5 bases short and J 0 bases short, with 7 bases between.

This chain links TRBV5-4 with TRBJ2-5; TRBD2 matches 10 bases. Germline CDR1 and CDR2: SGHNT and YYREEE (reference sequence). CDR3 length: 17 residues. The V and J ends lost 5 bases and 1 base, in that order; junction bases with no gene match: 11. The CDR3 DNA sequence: TGTGCCAGCAGTGACCCCTTTAGCGGGGGGTTCCAAGAGACCCAGTACTTC. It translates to CASSDPFSGGFQETQYF. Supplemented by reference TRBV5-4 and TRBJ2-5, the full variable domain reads ETGVTQSPTHLIKTRGQQVTLRCSSQSGHNTVSWYQQALGQGPQFIFQYYREEENGRGNFPPRFSGLQFPNYSSELNVNALELDDSALYLCASSDPFSGGFQETQYFGPGTRLLVL.

In DNA, the CDR3 is TGTGCCAGCAGGACAGGGGGCGATATAGAAGCTTTCTTT. Amino acids: CASRTGGDIEAFF. The V and J genes are TRBV6-5 and TRBJ1-1, with 10 nucleotides matching TRBD1. The CDR3 loop spans 13 amino acids. The germline gives CDR1 MNHEY, CDR2 SVGAGI. The V gene end was trimmed by 6 bases and the J gene end by 8 bases; junction bases not matched to a gene: 6.

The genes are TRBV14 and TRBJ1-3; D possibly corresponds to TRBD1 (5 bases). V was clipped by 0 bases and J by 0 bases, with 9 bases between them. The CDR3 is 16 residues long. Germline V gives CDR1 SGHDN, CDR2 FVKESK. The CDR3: CASSQEEGSSGNTIYF. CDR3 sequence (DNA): TGTGCCAGCAGCCAAGAGGAGGGGAGCTCTGGAAACACCATATATTTT.

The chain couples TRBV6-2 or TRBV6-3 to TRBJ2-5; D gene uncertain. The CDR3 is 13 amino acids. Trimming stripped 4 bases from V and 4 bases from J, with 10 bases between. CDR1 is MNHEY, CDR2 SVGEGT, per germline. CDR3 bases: TGTGCCAGCAGTTTCATTAGCAGAGAGACCCAGTACTTC. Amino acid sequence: CASSFISRETQYF.

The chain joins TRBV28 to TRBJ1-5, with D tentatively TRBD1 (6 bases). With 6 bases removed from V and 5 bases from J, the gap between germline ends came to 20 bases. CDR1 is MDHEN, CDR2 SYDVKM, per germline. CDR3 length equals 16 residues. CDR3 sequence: CASRTGTSPGHQPQHF. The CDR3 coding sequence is TGTGCCAGCAGGACCGGGACATCCCCCGGGCATCAGCCCCAGCATTTT.

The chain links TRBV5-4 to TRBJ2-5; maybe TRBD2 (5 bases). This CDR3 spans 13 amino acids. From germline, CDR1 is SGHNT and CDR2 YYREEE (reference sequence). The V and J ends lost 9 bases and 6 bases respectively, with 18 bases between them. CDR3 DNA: TGTGCCACCCGTGCATTTGGGGAGCAGACCCAGTACTTC. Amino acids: CATRAFGEQTQYF.